Listed below are T cell receptor beta chains from one sample, sequenced in a study of TIL therapy for anti-PD-1-resistant metastatic lung cancer. The table came from immunoSEQ multiplex PCR; TCRdb's copy has only in-frame clones and leaves some out. The sample has roughly 16,000 clones; less than 80% are singletons. This specimen was blood, taken at baseline. The receptors here all came from a person aged 25-85 years with non-small cell lung cancer. Each CDR3 is given with its conserved first and last residue. The order of the fields is D gene, J gene, clone size, V gene, CDR3 DNA, CDR3 protein. The D gene is left open where the match is weak. Clone size appears in some rows only: once, few, many, or a class for an expanded clone.

>TRBD1|TRBJ2-2|NA|TRBV28
TGTGCCAGCGGCACGACAGGGGTTTCGGGGGAGCTGTTTTTT
CASGTTGVSGELFF
>NA|TRBJ2-1|NA|TRBV15
TGTGCCACCAGCAGAGATGAGTGGGTAAGCTCCTACAATGAGCAGTTCTTC
CATSRDEWVSSYNEQFF
>NA|TRBJ2-1|few|TRBV9
TGTGCCAGCAGCGCGTTACCCATGGGGGTGGGGATAATAAATGAGCAGTTCTTC
CASSALPMGVGIINEQFF
>NA|TRBJ1-2|NA|TRBV6-5
TGTGCCAGCAGTTACACACCCTCTAGCTATGGCTACACCTTC
CASSYTPSSYGYTF
>TRBD1|TRBJ1-1|once|TRBV4-1
TGCGCCAGCAGCCAATGGAGGGACAGAGAGAACACTGAAGCTTTCTTT
CASSQWRDRENTEAFF
>NA|TRBJ1-6|once|TRBV14
TGTGCCAGCAGCCAGTCCCGTCAGCCTAATTCACCCCTCCACTTT
CASSQSRQPNSPLHF
>NA|TRBJ1-1|NA|TRBV25-1
TGTGCCCTCTACTTGAACACTGAAGCTTTCTTT
CALYLNTEAFF
>NA|TRBJ2-6|NA|TRBV30
TGTGCCTGGAGTGGGACAGCCGCCAACGTCCTGACTTTC
CAWSGTAANVLTF
>TRBD1|TRBJ2-7|NA|TRBV29-1
TGCAGCGTCCTTAGACAGGGAAAGTACGAGCAGTACTTC
CSVLRQGKYEQYF
>NA|TRBJ1-3|NA|TRBV2
TGTGCCAGCAGCAGGGGCTTATCTGGAAACACCATATATTTT
CASSRGLSGNTIYF
>NA|TRBJ2-5|NA|TRBV5-1
TGCGCCAGCAGCTTAGGGGGGTATACTCAAGAGACCCAGTACTTC
CASSLGGYTQETQYF
>NA|TRBJ2-7|NA|TRBV18
TGTGCCAGCTCACCATCCGGGGATCCCTACGAGCAGTACTTC
CASSPSGDPYEQYF
>NA|TRBJ2-1|once|TRBV9
TGTGCCAGCAGCCCCGACAGGCGCACTTACAATGAGCAGTTCTTC
CASSPDRRTYNEQFF
>NA|TRBJ2-7|NA|TRBV6-5
TGTGCCAGCAGTTACGTACAGGGTATGTACGAGCAGTACTTC
CASSYVQGMYEQYF
>TRBD1|TRBJ2-7|NA|TRBV2
TGTGCCAGCAGCTGGAGGTTTGTCGACAGGGGGGACGAGCAGTACTTC
CASSWRFVDRGDEQYF
>TRBD1|TRBJ1-6|few|TRBV4-1
TGCGCCAGCAGCCGGCTTCAGGACAGGGGCGTTTATAATTCACCCCTCCACTTT
CASSRLQDRGVYNSPLHF